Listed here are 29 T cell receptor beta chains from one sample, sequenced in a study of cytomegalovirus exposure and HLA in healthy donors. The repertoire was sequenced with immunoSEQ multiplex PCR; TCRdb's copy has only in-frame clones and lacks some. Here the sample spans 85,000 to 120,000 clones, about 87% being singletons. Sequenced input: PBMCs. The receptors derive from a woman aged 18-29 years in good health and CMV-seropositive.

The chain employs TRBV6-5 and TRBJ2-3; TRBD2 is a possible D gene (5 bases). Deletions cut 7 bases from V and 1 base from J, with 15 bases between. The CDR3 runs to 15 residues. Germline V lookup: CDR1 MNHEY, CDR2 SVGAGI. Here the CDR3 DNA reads TGTGCCAGCACTCGATATCGGGGTGGCACAGATACGCAGTATTTT. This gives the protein CASTRYRGGTDTQYF.

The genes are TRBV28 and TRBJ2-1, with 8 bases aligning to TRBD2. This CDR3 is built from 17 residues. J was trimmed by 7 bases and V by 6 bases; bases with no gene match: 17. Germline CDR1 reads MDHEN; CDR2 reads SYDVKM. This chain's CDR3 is CASSPPLAGHGGNEQFF. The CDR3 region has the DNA TGTGCCAGCAGCCCCCCGCTAGCGGGCCACGGCGGAAATGAGCAGTTCTTC. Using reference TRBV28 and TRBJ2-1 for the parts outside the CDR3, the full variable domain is DVKVTQSSRYLVKRTGEKVFLECVQDMDHENMFWYRQDPGLGLRLIYFSYDVKMKEKGDIPEGYSVSREKKERFSLILESASTNQTSMYLCASSPPLAGHGGNEQFFGPGTRLTVL.

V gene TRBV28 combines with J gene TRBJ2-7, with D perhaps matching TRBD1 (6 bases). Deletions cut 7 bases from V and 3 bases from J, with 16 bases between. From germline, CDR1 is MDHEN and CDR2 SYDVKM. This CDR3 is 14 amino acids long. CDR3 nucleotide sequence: TGTGCCAGCAAGAACGACCAGGGGTACTACGAGCAGTACTTC. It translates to CASKNDQGYYEQYF.

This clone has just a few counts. The CDR3 DNA sequence: TGTGCCAGCAGCTCCGGGTCCACCTACGAGCAGTACGTC. Translating it yields CASSSGSTYEQYV. The V and J genes are TRBV6-5 and TRBJ2-7; no definite D call. The length of the CDR3 is 13 residues. V lost 6 bases and J 2 bases, leaving 11 bases between the germline ends. CDR1 and CDR2 from the germline V gene are MNHEY and SVGAGI.

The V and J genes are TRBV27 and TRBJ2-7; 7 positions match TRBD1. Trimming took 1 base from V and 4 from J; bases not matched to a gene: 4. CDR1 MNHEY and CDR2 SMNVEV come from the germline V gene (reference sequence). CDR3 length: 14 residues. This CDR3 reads CASSLLQGKYEQYF. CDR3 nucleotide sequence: TGTGCCAGCAGTTTATTACAGGGGAAGTACGAGCAGTACTTC.

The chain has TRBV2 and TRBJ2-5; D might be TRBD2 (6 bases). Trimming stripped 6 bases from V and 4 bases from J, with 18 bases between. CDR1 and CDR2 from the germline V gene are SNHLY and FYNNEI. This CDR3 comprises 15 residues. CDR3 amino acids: CASRLDGGGVETQYF. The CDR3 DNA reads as TGTGCCAGCAGACTGGACGGCGGAGGGGTAGAGACCCAGTACTTC.

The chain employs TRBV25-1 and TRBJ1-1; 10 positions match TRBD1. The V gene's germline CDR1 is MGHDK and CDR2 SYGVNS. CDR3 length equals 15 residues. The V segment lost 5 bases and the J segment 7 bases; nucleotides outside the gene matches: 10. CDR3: CASSPLDRGRDEAFF. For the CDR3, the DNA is TGTGCCAGCAGTCCCCTGGACAGGGGGAGGGATGAAGCTTTCTTT.

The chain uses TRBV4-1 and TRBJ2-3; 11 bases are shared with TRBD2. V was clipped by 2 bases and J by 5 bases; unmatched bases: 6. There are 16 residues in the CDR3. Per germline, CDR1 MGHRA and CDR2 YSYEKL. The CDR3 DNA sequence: TGCGCCAGCAGCCAACCACTAGCGGGGGTGGGAGATACGCAGTATTTT. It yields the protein CASSQPLAGVGDTQYF.

The DNA of the CDR3 is TGCGCCAGCAGCTTGGGTCAGGGTCTCAATCAGCCCCAGCATTTT. It encodes CASSLGQGLNQPQHF. V and J are TRBV5-1 and TRBJ1-5, with a weak D call TRBD1 (5 bases). The germline V gene encodes CDR1 SGHRS and CDR2 YFSETQ. Trimming left V 0 bases short and J 3 bases short, with 10 bases between. The CDR3 consists of 15 residues.

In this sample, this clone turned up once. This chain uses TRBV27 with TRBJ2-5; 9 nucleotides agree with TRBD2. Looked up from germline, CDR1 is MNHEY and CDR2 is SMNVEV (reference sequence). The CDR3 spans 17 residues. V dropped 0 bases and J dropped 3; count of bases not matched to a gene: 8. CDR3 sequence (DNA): TGTGCCAGCAGTTTATCGATTAGGGGACTAGCTAAAGAGACCCAGTACTTC. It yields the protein CASSLSIRGLAKETQYF.

The CDR3 region has the DNA TGTGCCAGCAGCTTAGAATCGGGATTTAATTCACCCCTCCACTTT. As protein: CASSLESGFNSPLHF. The chain links TRBV11-2 to TRBJ1-6, with D uncertain. The CDR3 has 15 residues. CDR1 is SGHAT, CDR2 FQNNGV, per germline. V shed 0 bases and J shed 6 bases, with 9 bases lying between them.

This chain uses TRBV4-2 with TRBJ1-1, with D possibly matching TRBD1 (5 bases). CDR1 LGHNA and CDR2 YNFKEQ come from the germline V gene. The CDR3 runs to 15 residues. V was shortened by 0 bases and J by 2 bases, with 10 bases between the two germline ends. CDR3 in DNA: TGTGCCAGCAGCCAAGAGCAGACAGTTAACACTGAAGCTTTCTTT. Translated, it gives CASSQEQTVNTEAFF.

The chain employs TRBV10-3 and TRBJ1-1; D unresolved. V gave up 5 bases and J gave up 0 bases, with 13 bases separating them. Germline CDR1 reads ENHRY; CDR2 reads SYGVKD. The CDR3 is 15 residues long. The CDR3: CAISRRRPMNTEAFF. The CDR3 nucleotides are TGTGCCATCAGTCGACGGCGGCCCATGAACACTGAAGCTTTCTTT.

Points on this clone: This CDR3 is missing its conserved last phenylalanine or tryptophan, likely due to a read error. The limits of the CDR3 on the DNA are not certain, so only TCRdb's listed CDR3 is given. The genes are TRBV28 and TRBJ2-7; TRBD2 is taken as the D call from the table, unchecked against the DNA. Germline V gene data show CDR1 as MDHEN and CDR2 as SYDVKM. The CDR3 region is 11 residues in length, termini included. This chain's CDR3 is CASRLSRGDIS.

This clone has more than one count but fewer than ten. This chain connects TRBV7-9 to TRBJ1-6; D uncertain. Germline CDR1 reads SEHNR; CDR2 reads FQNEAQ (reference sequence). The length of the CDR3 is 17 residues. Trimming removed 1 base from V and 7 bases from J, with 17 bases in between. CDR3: CASSLESVVNRNSPLHF. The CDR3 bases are TGTGCCAGCAGCTTAGAATCGGTTGTCAATCGGAATTCACCCCTCCACTTT.

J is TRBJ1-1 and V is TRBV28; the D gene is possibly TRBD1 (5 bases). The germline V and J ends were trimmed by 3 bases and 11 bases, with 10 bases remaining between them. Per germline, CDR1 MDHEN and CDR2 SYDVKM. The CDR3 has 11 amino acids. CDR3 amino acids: CASSFRGYAFF. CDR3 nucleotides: TGTGCCAGCAGTTTTCGGGGGTATGCTTTCTTT.

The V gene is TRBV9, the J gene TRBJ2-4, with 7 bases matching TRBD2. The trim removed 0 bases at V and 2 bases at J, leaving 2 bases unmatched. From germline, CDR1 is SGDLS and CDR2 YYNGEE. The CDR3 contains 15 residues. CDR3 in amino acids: CASSVGGGSKNIQYF. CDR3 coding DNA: TGTGCCAGCAGCGTAGGGGGGGGTTCCAAAAACATTCAGTACTTC.

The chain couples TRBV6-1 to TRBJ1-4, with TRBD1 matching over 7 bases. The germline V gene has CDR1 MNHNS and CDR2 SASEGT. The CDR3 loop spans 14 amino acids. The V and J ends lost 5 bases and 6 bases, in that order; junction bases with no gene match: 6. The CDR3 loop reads CASSRLGTDEKLFF. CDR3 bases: TGTGCCAGCAGTCGGTTGGGGACAGATGAAAAACTGTTTTTT.

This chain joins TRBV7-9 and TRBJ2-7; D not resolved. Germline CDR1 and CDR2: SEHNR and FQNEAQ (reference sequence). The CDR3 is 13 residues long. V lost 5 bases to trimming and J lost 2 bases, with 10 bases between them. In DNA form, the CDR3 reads TGTGCCAGCAGCAAATCAGTGGCCTACGAGCAGTACTTC. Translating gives CASSKSVAYEQYF. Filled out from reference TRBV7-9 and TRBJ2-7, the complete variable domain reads DTGVSQNPRHKITKRGQNVTFRCDPISEHNRLYWYRQTLGQGPEFLTYFQNEAQLEKSRLLSDRFSAERPKGSFSTLEIQRTEQGDSAMYLCASSKSVAYEQYFGPGTRLTVT.

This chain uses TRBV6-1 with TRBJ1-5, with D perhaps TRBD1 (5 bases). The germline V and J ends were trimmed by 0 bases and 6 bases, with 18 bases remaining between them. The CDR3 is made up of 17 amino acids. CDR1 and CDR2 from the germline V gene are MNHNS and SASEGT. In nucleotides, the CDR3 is TGTGCCAGCAGTGAAGCGCTTCGCAGGGCCACCGGTCAGCCCCAGCATTTT. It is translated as CASSEALRRATGQPQHF.

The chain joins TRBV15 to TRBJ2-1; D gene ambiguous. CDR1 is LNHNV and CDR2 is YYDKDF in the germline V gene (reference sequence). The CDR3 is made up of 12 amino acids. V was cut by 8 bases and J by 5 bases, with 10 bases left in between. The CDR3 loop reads CATSHRDNEQFF. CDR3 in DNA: TGTGCCACCTCACACCGGGACAATGAGCAGTTCTTC.

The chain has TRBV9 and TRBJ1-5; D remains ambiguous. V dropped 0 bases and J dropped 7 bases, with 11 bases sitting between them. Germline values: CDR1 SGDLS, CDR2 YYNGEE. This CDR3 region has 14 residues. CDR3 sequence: CASSVGWSGQPQHF. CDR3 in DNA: TGTGCCAGCAGCGTAGGGTGGAGCGGCCAGCCCCAGCATTTT. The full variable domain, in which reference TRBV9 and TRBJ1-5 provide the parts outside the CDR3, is DSGVTQTPKHLITATGQRVTLRCSPRSGDLSVYWYQQSLDQGLQFLIQYYNGEERAKGNILERFSAQQFPDLHSELNLSSLELGDSALYFCASSVGWSGQPQHFGDGTRLSIL.

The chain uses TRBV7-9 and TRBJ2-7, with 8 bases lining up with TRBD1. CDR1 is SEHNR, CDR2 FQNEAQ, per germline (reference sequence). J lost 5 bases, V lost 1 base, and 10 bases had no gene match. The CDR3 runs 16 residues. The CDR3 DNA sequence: TGTGCCAGCAGCTTAGTCGGACAGGGAAGAGGCGACGAGCAGTACTTC. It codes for CASSLVGQGRGDEQYF.

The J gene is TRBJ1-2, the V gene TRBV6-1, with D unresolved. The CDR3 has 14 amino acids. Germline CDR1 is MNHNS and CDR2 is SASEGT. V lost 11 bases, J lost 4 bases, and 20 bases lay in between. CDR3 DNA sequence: TGTGCCCCCGTTCCGAAGATCAGTGGCTATGGCTACACCTTC. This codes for CAPVPKISGYGYTF.

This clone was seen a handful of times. CDR3 nucleotides: TGCGCCAGCAGCCCAGGGGCAGGACAGCAATCCGGACATGGCTACACCTTC. It codes for CASSPGAGQQSGHGYTF. This chain joins TRBV4-3 and TRBJ1-2, with D perhaps TRBD1 (6 bases). The CDR3 loop spans 17 amino acids. The germline V gene has CDR1 LGHNA and CDR2 YSLEER. V dropped 4 bases and J dropped 6 bases, with 24 bases sitting between them.

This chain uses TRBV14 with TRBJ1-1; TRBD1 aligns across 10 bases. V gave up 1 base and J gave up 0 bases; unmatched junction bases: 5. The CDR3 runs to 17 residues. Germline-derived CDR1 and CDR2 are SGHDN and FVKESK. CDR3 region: CASSQVPGQGMNTEAFF. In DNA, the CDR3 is TGTGCCAGCAGCCAAGTCCCGGGACAGGGGATGAACACTGAAGCTTTCTTT.

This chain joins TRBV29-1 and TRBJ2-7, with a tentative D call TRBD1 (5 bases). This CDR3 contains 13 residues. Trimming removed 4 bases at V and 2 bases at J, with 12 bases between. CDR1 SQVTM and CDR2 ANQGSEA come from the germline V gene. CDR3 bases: TGCAGCGTTGCCGGACATCTGACCTACGAGCAGTACTTC. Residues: CSVAGHLTYEQYF.

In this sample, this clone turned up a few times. This chain's CDR3 is CASSTRTGNSPLHF. CDR3 in DNA: TGTGCCAGCAGCACCCGAACAGGAAATTCACCCCTCCACTTT. The chain employs TRBV11-2 and TRBJ1-6, with a tentative D call TRBD1 (5 bases). This CDR3 spans 14 amino acids. V was trimmed by 5 bases and J by 7 bases, leaving 12 bases between them. The germline CDR1 and CDR2 sequences are SGHAT and FQNNGV. Using reference TRBV11-2 and TRBJ1-6 for the parts outside the CDR3, the full variable domain is EAGVAQSPRYKIIEKRQSVAFWCNPISGHATLYWYQQILGQGPKLLIQFQNNGVVDDSQLPKDRFSAERLKGVDSTLKIQPAKLEDSAVYLCASSTRTGNSPLHFGNGTRLTVT.

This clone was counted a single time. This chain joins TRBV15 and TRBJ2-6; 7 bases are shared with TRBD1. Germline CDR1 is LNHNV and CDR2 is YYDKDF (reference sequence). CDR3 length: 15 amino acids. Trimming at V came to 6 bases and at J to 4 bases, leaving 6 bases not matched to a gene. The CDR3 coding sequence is TGTGCCACCAGTCCGCAGGGGGTCGGGGCCAACGTCCTGACTTTC. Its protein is CATSPQGVGANVLTF. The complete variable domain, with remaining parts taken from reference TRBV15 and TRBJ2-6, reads DAMVIQNPRYQVTQFGKPVTLSCSQTLNHNVMYWYQQKSSQAPKLLFHYYDKDFNNEADTPDNFQSRRPNTSFCFLDIRSPGLGDTAMYLCATSPQGVGANVLTFGAGSRLTVL.